This T cell receptor beta chain appears in the sequencing data of a study of cytomegalovirus exposure and HLA in healthy donors. Whole-study findings and limits: Later examination showed HLA-associated TCR beta chains had greater clonal expansion than equally common others. Available immune exposure information was restricted to CMV serostatus only. It was likely that a cluster of highly shared sequence variants was a sequencing artifact. A few of the chains that were CMV-associated were confirmed in vitro to be specific for CMV antigens.

The PCR employed 60 Vbeta primers together with 13 Jbeta primers. TCRdb's table, derived via immunoSEQ multiplex PCR, lists solely in-frame clones and lacks some. Counted here are about 69,000 clones, 60% to 80% occurring once; the ten biggest clones make up roughly 20%. The CDR3 spans 14 residues. Germline values: CDR1 SNHLY, CDR2 FYNNEI. The V gene end was trimmed by 5 bases and the J gene end by 6 bases; junction bases not matched to a gene: 3. Comment on this clone: Its target is not known.

Sequencing used PBMCs. The sequence derives from a woman aged 25 to 45 in good health and CMV-seropositive. The chain recombines TRBV2 with TRBJ2-1, with TRBD1 matching over 11 bases. The CDR3 sequence: CASSWDRGANEQFF. The CDR3 bases are TGTGCCAGCAGTTGGGACAGGGGGGCCAATGAGCAGTTCTTC.